This T cell receptor beta chain was identified during a study of cytomegalovirus exposure and HLA in healthy donors. The overall study: Assignment to the Caucasian-associated ancestry cluster applied to over 70% of the approximately 370 genotyped donors. Findings and limits, study-wide: With later analysis, a missense DCLRE1C variant became linked to TCR beta V- and J-gene trimming. Further analysis, carried out later, found HLA-associated TCR beta chains more clonally expanded than equally common other chains. Across donors, presence/absence analyses took sequencing depth to be roughly uniform.

The germline CDR1 and CDR2 sequences are SGHRS and YFSETQ. J gave up 0 bases and V 7 bases, and 6 bases lay outside the gene matches. The CDR3 is 14 amino acids. Primers for the PCR totalled 60 Vbeta and 13 Jbeta. Here immunoSEQ multiplex PCR was the method, and the copy in TCRdb shows in-frame clones only, minus some. The sample has about 180,000 clones, about 85% seen once. On this clone: Antigen: not known.

Sequences were obtained from PBMCs. The clonotype originates from a girl between 5 and 17 years old in good health and CMV-seropositive. This rearrangement joins TRBV5-1 to TRBJ1-1; 7 positions match TRBD1. CDR3 coding DNA: TGCGCCAGCGGGCGGGACAGCATGAACACTGAAGCTTTCTTT. Encoded protein: CASGRDSMNTEAFF.